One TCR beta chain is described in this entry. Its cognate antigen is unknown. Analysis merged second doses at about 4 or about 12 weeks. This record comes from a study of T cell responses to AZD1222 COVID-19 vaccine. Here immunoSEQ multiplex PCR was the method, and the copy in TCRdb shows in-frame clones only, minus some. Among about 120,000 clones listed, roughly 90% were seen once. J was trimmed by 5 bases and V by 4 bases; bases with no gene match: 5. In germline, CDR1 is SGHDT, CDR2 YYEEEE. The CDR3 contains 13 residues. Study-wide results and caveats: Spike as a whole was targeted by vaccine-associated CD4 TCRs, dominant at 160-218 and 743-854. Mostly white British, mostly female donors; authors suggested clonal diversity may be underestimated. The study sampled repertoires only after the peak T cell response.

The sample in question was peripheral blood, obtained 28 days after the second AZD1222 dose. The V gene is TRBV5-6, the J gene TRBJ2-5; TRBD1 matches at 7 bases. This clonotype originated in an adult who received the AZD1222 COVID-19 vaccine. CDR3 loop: CASSTGQTETQYF. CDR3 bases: TGTGCCAGCAGCACGGGACAGACGGAGACCCAGTACTTC.